Listed below are T cell receptor beta chains from one sample, sequenced in a study of blood T cells in healthy people across ages. MiXCR, run by TCRdb on the 5' RACE reads, gives a single entry per CDR3 protein. The sample consists of roughly 1.5 million distinct CDR3 sequences, 35% to 45% of them appearing once. The sample was blood. Receptor source: a woman under 30 in good health. The CDR3 runs from the conserved cysteine through the conserved F or W. A D gene is named only where the DNA matches it firmly. Clone size is stated in some rows and not others, as once, few, many or a class when expanded.

TRBD2,TRBJ2-1,TRBV7-8,-,CASSPRTSGKETQFF,TGTGCCAGCAGCCCTCGGACTAGCGGGAAAGAGACCCAGTTCTTC
TRBD2,TRBJ2-7,TRBV4-2,-,CASSHTRLALSEQYF,TGTGCCAGCAGCCATACCAGACTAGCCTTATCGGAGCAGTACTTC
TRBD2,TRBJ2-1,TRBV6-2/TRBV6-3,-,CASAGLAGGYEQFF,TGTGCCAGCGCAGGACTAGCGGGGGGCTATGAGCAGTTCTTC
-,TRBJ1-1,TRBV5-1,-,CASSTGRGSGRPNTEAFF,TGCGCCAGCAGCACAGGGAGGGGTAGCGGGAGACCGAACACTGAAGCTTTCTTT
TRBD1,TRBJ1-2,TRBV6-5,few,CASSYFRDRGLGYYGYTF,TGTGCCAGCAGTTACTTCCGGGACAGGGGGCTCGGGTACTATGGCTACACCTTC
TRBD1,TRBJ2-3,TRBV28,few,CASSTTGVADTQYF,TGTGCCAGCAGTACGACAGGGGTCGCAGATACGCAGTATTTT
-,TRBJ1-2,TRBV12-3/TRBV12-4,-,CASSLSFRGVYGYTF,TGTGCCAGCAGTTTATCTTTCCGAGGGGTCTATGGCTACACCTTC
-,TRBJ1-5,TRBV9,-,CASSLDGLGQPQHF,TGTGCCAGCAGCCTAGACGGGTTGGGGCAGCCCCAGCATTTT
-,TRBJ2-3,TRBV4-1,few,CASSQGYGGTSTDTQYF,TGCGCCAGCAGCCAAGGGTATGGCGGGACTAGCACAGATACGCAGTATTTT
-,TRBJ1-1,TRBV6-2/TRBV6-3,-,CASSYEGVAAFF,TGTGCCAGCAGTTACGAGGGGGTTGCGGCTTTCTTT
-,TRBJ1-1,TRBV5-1,-,CASSLQRENTEAFF,TGCGCCAGCAGCTTGCAACGGGAGAACACTGAAGCTTTCTTT
-,TRBJ2-3,TRBV12-3/TRBV12-4,-,CASSFGGGRGTDTQYF,TGTGCCAGCAGTTTTGGAGGTGGGAGAGGGACAGATACGCAGTATTTT
TRBD1,TRBJ2-3,TRBV27,-,CASRRQGNEGDTQYF,TGTGCCAGCAGGAGACAGGGGAATGAGGGAGATACGCAGTATTTT
TRBD2,TRBJ2-1,TRBV20-1,-,CSARVSGTSGRDEQFF,TGCAGTGCTAGAGTTTCCGGGACTAGCGGGAGGGACGAGCAGTTCTTC
-,TRBJ1-5,TRBV6-6,-,CASYSRGEQPQHF,TGTGCCAGCTACTCCCGGGGGGAGCAGCCCCAGCATTTT
TRBD2,TRBJ2-3,TRBV12-3/TRBV12-4,few,CASSDEGGLAGGADTQYF,TGTGCCAGCTCTGACGAGGGGGGACTAGCGGGGGGGGCAGATACGCAGTATTTT
TRBD1,TRBJ2-1,TRBV3-1,few,CASSQVIRTGDNEQFF,TGTGCCAGCAGCCAAGTAATCCGGACAGGGGACAATGAGCAGTTCTTC
-,TRBJ1-2,TRBV6-5,few,CASSYSIWVHYGYTF,TGTGCCAGCAGTTACTCGATTTGGGTACACTATGGCTACACCTTC
TRBD2,TRBJ2-1,TRBV5-8,few,CASSSRTSGVREQFF,TGTGCCAGCAGCTCCCGGACTAGCGGGGTTCGTGAGCAGTTCTTC
TRBD2,TRBJ2-7,TRBV7-2,-,CASSLASGSHEQYF,TGTGCCAGCAGCTTAGCGAGCGGGAGCCACGAGCAGTACTTC
TRBD1,TRBJ2-7,TRBV6-5,once,CASSTPGQGSQEQYF,TGTGCCAGCAGTACCCCCGGACAGGGTAGCCAGGAGCAGTACTTC
-,TRBJ2-6,TRBV9,many,CASSLALSGANVLTF,TGTGCCAGCAGCCTCGCCCTCTCTGGGGCCAACGTCCTGACTTTC
-,TRBJ2-1,TRBV6-1,-,CASSEDLRLGNEQFF,TGTGCCAGCAGTGAAGATTTGAGGCTGGGCAATGAGCAGTTCTTC
-,TRBJ2-1,TRBV15,-,CATSLEGAGRRNEQFF,TGTGCCACCAGCCTTGAGGGAGCAGGTCGACGCAATGAGCAGTTCTTC
TRBD2,TRBJ2-7,TRBV4-3,few,CASSQDPSGIYEQYF,TGCGCCAGCAGCCAAGACCCTAGCGGGATTTACGAGCAGTACTTC
-,TRBJ1-4,TRBV7-9,-,CASSLARVDEKLFF,TGTGCCAGCAGCTTAGCCAGGGTCGATGAAAAACTGTTTTTT
-,TRBJ2-3,TRBV29-1,few,CSVAGGPHTDTQYF,TGCAGCGTTGCAGGCGGTCCCCACACGGATACGCAGTATTTT
-,TRBJ2-1,TRBV12-3/TRBV12-4,few,CASSRRNNEQFF,TGTGCCAGCAGCAGGAGAAACAATGAGCAGTTCTTC
-,TRBJ2-2,TRBV12-3/TRBV12-4,-,CASSTPVANTGELFF,TGTGCCAGCAGTACTCCTGTCGCGAACACCGGGGAGCTGTTTTTT
-,TRBJ2-5,TRBV6-5,-,CATQGRETQYF,TGTGCCACCCAGGGGCGTGAGACCCAGTACTTC
-,TRBJ2-3,TRBV3-1,few,CASSSAWVGTQYF,TGTGCCAGCAGCTCCGCCTGGGTCGGTACGCAGTATTTT
-,TRBJ1-5,TRBV29-1,few,CSVQGQYSNQPQHF,TGCAGCGTTCAAGGACAATATAGCAATCAGCCCCAGCATTTT
-,TRBJ2-7,TRBV4-1,-,CASSQDAPLYEQYF,TGCGCCAGCAGCCAAGACGCCCCACTCTACGAGCAGTACTTC
TRBD1,TRBJ1-6,TRBV5-1,-,CASSRAGGWNSPLHF,TGCGCCAGCAGCCGAGCAGGGGGTTGGAATTCACCCCTCCACTTT
-,TRBJ1-2,TRBV12-3/TRBV12-4,-,CASSDGRKLNYGYTF,TGTGCCAGCAGTGATGGACGGAAACTTAACTATGGCTACACCTTC
-,TRBJ1-1,TRBV27,-,CASSSRSQGQAFF,TGTGCCAGCAGTTCGCGGTCTCAAGGACAAGCTTTCTTT
-,TRBJ2-5,TRBV7-9,-,CASSLVGPIMGTQYF,TGTGCCAGCAGCTTGGTCGGCCCGATAATGGGGACCCAGTACTTC
-,TRBJ2-3,TRBV6-2/TRBV6-3,-,CASSYWTPSTDTQYF,TGTGCCAGCAGTTACTGGACACCTAGCACAGATACGCAGTATTTT
TRBD2,TRBJ2-5,TRBV20-1,-,CSADTTLGTSGGRSYF,TGCAGTGCCGACACGACTCTTGGGACTAGCGGGGGGCGAAGCTACTTC
TRBD1,TRBJ1-1,TRBV11-2,few,CASSPGQVRTEAFF,TGTGCCAGCAGCCCGGGACAGGTTAGAACTGAAGCTTTCTTT
-,TRBJ1-6,TRBV7-2,-,CASSLQGWKLHF,TGTGCCAGCAGCTTACAGGGATGGAAGCTCCACTTT
-,TRBJ2-3,TRBV12-3/TRBV12-4,-,CASSSVQGPRRQYF,TGTGCCAGCAGTTCAGTCCAGGGGCCAAGGAGACAGTATTTT
TRBD2,TRBJ2-7,TRBV20-1,-,CSAPDSGGPAYEQYF,TGCAGTGCTCCCGATAGCGGGGGACCCGCCTACGAGCAGTACTTC
-,TRBJ2-2,TRBV3-1,-,CASSQVVSYGELFF,TGTGCCAGCAGCCAGGTCGTTAGCTACGGGGAGCTGTTTTTT
-,TRBJ2-3,TRBV5-4,few,CASSLGGAGSTDTQYF,TGTGCCAGCAGCTTGGGCGGAGCCGGGAGCACAGATACGCAGTATTTT
-,TRBJ2-2,TRBV7-9,-,CASTDPGLNTGELFF,TGTGCCAGCACGGACCCGGGACTTAACACCGGGGAGCTGTTTTTT
-,TRBJ1-2,TRBV20-1,many,CSARGRGGNYGYTF,TGCAGTGCTAGAGGTAGAGGGGGGAACTATGGCTACACCTTC
-,TRBJ2-1,TRBV9,-,CASSGHSSSYNEQFF,TGTGCCAGCAGCGGACACTCGAGCTCCTACAATGAGCAGTTCTTC
TRBD2,TRBJ2-3,TRBV6-6,-,CACGASGTTDTQYF,TGTGCCTGCGGCGCTAGCGGGACGACAGATACGCAGTATTTT
TRBD1,TRBJ1-2,TRBV20-1,-,CSASEGARRGYTF,TGCAGTGCTAGTGAGGGGGCAAGGAGAGGCTACACCTTC
TRBD1,TRBJ2-3,TRBV7-6,-,CASSLVPGTASTDTQYF,TGTGCCAGCAGCTTAGTTCCCGGGACAGCTAGCACAGATACGCAGTATTTT
-,TRBJ1-5,TRBV19,-,CASSIGSSGNQPQHF,TGTGCCAGTAGTATCGGGTCGTCCGGCAATCAGCCCCAGCATTTT
-,TRBJ2-1,TRBV6-2/TRBV6-3,few,CASSYSPGLSYNEQFF,TGTGCCAGCAGTTACTCGCCGGGCCTCTCCTACAATGAGCAGTTCTTC